The clone carrying this T cell receptor (beta chain) has more than one count but fewer than ten. The CDR3 has 14 amino acids. Trimming cost V 3 bases and J 4 bases, with 13 bases left between them. Germline V gives CDR1 DFQATT, CDR2 SNEGSKA (reference sequence). These data are taken from a study of blood T cells in healthy people across ages. Through a sample-barcoded 5' primer and a J-beta primer mix, a second PCR was run for roughly 6 to 11 cycles. TCRdb re-derived calls from the 5' RACE reads in MiXCR, one entry per CDR3 protein. The data hold approximately 320,000 distinct CDR3 sequences, with roughly 29% observed a single time.

What was sequenced was blood. This sequence originates from a woman aged 65 to 85 in good health. The chain joins TRBV20-1 to TRBJ1-3; D is unresolved. CDR3 coding DNA: TGCAGTGCTAGTGTTCTATCACGGGGAAACACCATATATTTT. The encoded protein is CSASVLSRGNTIYF.